The 27 T cell receptor beta chains given below trace back to one sample, sequenced in a study of OX40 agonist ivuxolimab in advanced cancers. The table came from immunoSEQ multiplex PCR; TCRdb's copy has only in-frame clones and leaves some out. The sample yields about 74,000 clones, around 80% seen once. The sample consisted of CD4+ or CD8+ T cells sorted from blood, taken in a trial of the OX40 agonist ivuxolimab. Receptors originate from an adult with an advanced solid tumor such as melanoma, head and neck, liver or kidney cancer.

This chain uses TRBV6-5 with TRBJ1-1, with 7 bases fitting TRBD1. With 6 bases clipped from V and 1 base from J, the junction kept 8 bases outside the gene matches. The CDR3 contains 15 residues. The germline gives CDR1 MNHEY, CDR2 SVGAGI. The chain's CDR3 is CASSVTGTANTEAFF. In DNA form, the CDR3 reads TGTGCCAGCAGCGTTACCGGGACAGCGAACACTGAAGCTTTCTTT.

This clone is deemed medium-sized. This rearrangement joins TRBV21-1 to TRBJ1-2; the table assigns TRBD1, which was not confirmed against the DNA. TRBV21-1 is classified as a pseudogene. There are 17 residues in the CDR3. CDR3 residues: CASSNNGQGAPWYGYTF. Written as DNA, the CDR3 is TGTGCCAGCAGCAACAACGGGCAGGGGGCACCTTGGTACGGCTACACCTTC.

The CDR3 protein is CASSLGTVGNQPQHF. The DNA for the CDR3 is TGTGCCAGCAGCTTGGGGACAGTAGGCAATCAGCCCCAGCATTTT. The rearrangement uses TRBV7-9 and TRBJ1-5; TRBD1 agrees at 7 bases. The CDR3 consists of 15 residues. J was trimmed by 2 bases and V by 3 bases; bases with no gene match: 4. CDR1 and CDR2 (germline): SEHNR, FQNEAQ (reference sequence).

The chain couples TRBV28 to TRBJ2-7; 7 bases agree with TRBD1. Germline trimming cut 4 bases from V and 2 bases from J; bases unmatched to any gene: 11. The CDR3 is 16 residues long. Germline loops: CDR1 MDHEN, CDR2 SYDVKM. CDR3 loop: CASSSRRTGRAYEQYF. The CDR3 region has the DNA TGTGCCAGCAGTTCGAGACGGACAGGAAGAGCCTACGAGCAGTACTTC.

The genes are TRBV27 and TRBJ2-1; the D call may be TRBD1 or TRBD2 (7 bases each). With 4 bases removed from V and 9 bases from J, the gap between germline ends came to 22 bases. In germline, CDR1 is MNHEY, CDR2 SMNVEV (reference sequence). There are 16 residues in the CDR3. Written as DNA, the CDR3 is TGTGCCAGCAGTTCCGATCGTAAGACAGGGAGGGGTGAGCAGTTCTTC. It encodes CASSSDRKTGRGEQFF.

This clone was seen only a few times. The V and J genes are TRBV7-9 and TRBJ2-2, with D maybe TRBD2 (6 bases). The CDR3 length is 15 residues. V lost 3 bases to trimming and J lost 2 bases, with 10 bases between them. The V gene's germline CDR1 is SEHNR and CDR2 FQNEAQ (reference sequence). The CDR3 bases are TGTGCCAGCAGCTTGGGAGGACCTAACACCGGGGAGCTGTTTTTT. This encodes CASSLGGPNTGELFF.

This CDR3 is CASSHQTGASYGYTF. CDR3 DNA: TGCGCCAGCAGCCACCAGACAGGGGCCAGCTATGGCTACACCTTC. The chain has TRBV4-1 and TRBJ1-2; 8 bases match TRBD1. Germline CDR1 MGHRA, CDR2 YSYEKL. Unmatched junction bases numbered 7, after V lost 3 bases and J lost 4 bases. The CDR3 sequence is 15 residues long.

The rearrangement links TRBV28 to TRBJ2-1, with D tentatively TRBD1 (6 bases). Germline V gene sequence: CDR1 MDHEN, CDR2 SYDVKM. The V gene lost 3 bases and the J gene lost 4 bases, with 22 bases spanning the gap. The CDR3 covers 18 residues. The CDR3 nucleotides read TGTGCCAGCAGTTTTGGGGCTCAGAGCAGGGGATTGTACAATGAGCAGTTCTTC. It translates to CASSFGAQSRGLYNEQFF.

The chain recombines TRBV2 with TRBJ2-1; 11 nucleotides line up with TRBD2. CDR1 and CDR2 (germline): SNHLY, FYNNEI. V dropped 9 bases and J dropped 5; count of bases not matched to a gene: 3. The CDR3 spans 13 residues. The CDR3 DNA reads as TGTGCCAGTAGCGGGAGGGAAGACAATGAGCAGTTCTTC. Protein sequence: CASSGREDNEQFF.

This chain links TRBV5-1 with TRBJ1-1; D unclear. The germline gives CDR1 SGHRS, CDR2 YFSETQ. The CDR3 runs to 16 residues. Trimming shortened V by 1 base and J by 0 bases, and 13 bases separated the two germline ends. CDR3 coding DNA: TGCGCCAGCAGCTTGAATATTCTGGGAATGAACACTGAAGCTTTCTTT. Encoded protein: CASSLNILGMNTEAFF.

J is TRBJ2-5 and V is TRBV6-6; 7 bases are a match to TRBD2. The trim removed 5 bases at V and 4 bases at J, leaving 7 bases unmatched. CDR1 is MNHNY and CDR2 is SVGAGI in the germline V gene (reference sequence). The CDR3 is 14 residues long. This CDR3 reads CASSTWGLSETQYF. For the CDR3, the DNA is TGTGCCAGCAGTACTTGGGGACTATCAGAGACCCAGTACTTC.

The CDR3 DNA reads as TGCGCCAGCAGCCAAAGAATAGGAGGTGAGACCCAGTACTTC. Its protein product is CASSQRIGGETQYF. The chain joins TRBV4-3 to TRBJ2-5, with D possibly being TRBD2 (5 bases). V was clipped by 2 bases and J by 5 bases, with 12 bases between them. In germline, CDR1 is LGHNA, CDR2 YSLEER. The CDR3 runs 14 residues.

The sample holds one count of this clone. This chain links TRBV5-1 with TRBJ1-4; D uncertain. Trimming pared 0 bases from V and 5 bases from J, leaving 8 bases between. Germline V gives CDR1 SGHRS, CDR2 YFSETQ. There are 14 residues in the CDR3. The CDR3 coding sequence is TGCGCCAGCAGCTTGGAACCCGGGAATGAAAAACTGTTTTTT. It codes for CASSLEPGNEKLFF.

The J gene is TRBJ2-5, the V gene TRBV9; 9 positions agree with TRBD2. The CDR3 length is 14 residues. Germline trimming cut 3 bases from V and 5 bases from J; bases unmatched to any gene: 5. CDR1 is SGDLS and CDR2 is YYNGEE in the germline V gene. The CDR3 DNA is TGTGCCAGCAGCGGTAGCGGGAGCTACGAGACCCAGTACTTC. Residues: CASSGSGSYETQYF.

The chain uses TRBV4-1 and TRBJ2-1; 8 positions agree with TRBD2. The CDR3 is 13 residues long. Trimming took 0 bases from V and 14 from J; bases not matched to a gene: 6. Germline-derived CDR1 and CDR2 are MGHRA and YSYEKL. The CDR3 loop reads CASSQEGAGAEFF. In DNA form, the CDR3 reads TGCGCCAGCAGCCAAGAAGGAGCGGGGGCTGAGTTCTTC.

The CDR3 bases are TGTGCCAGCAGGCCCGGATGGGGGGGCCAAGAGACCCAGTACTTC. It specifies CASRPGWGGQETQYF. V is TRBV27 and J is TRBJ2-5; TRBD2 agrees at 7 bases. The CDR3 has 15 residues. The junction had 8 bases not matched to a gene; V was cut back by 6 bases and J by 1 base. From germline, CDR1 is MNHEY and CDR2 SMNVEV (reference sequence).

This clone was recorded once. V is TRBV5-1 and J is TRBJ1-3; D uncertain. The germline V gene has CDR1 SGHRS and CDR2 YFSETQ. This CDR3 has 15 residues. Trimming removed 5 bases at V and 0 bases at J, with 12 bases between. The CDR3 here is CASSPEGGSGNTIYF. CDR3 bases: TGCGCCAGCAGTCCGGAGGGAGGCTCTGGAAACACCATATATTTT. Together with reference TRBV5-1 and TRBJ1-3, the CDR3 gives the full variable domain: KAGVTQTPRYLIKTRGQQVTLSCSPISGHRSVSWYQQTPGQGLQFLFEYFSETQRNKGNFPGRFSGRQFSNSRSEMNVSTLELGDSALYLCASSPEGGSGNTIYFGEGSWLTVV.

The V and J genes are TRBV7-2 and TRBJ2-7, with 8 bases that match TRBD1. This CDR3 spans 14 amino acids. Germline CDR1 SGHTA, CDR2 FQGNSA. After removal of 6 bases from V and 1 base from J, the junction contained 5 bases not matched to a gene. CDR3 residues: CASRARQGSYEQYF. CDR3 sequence (DNA): TGTGCCAGCAGGGCAAGACAGGGGTCCTACGAGCAGTACTTC.

The chain recombines TRBV7-9 with TRBJ1-4, with D unresolved. Per germline, CDR1 SEHNR and CDR2 FQNEAQ (reference sequence). CDR3 size: 12 residues. With 1 base removed from V and 5 bases from J, the gap between germline ends came to 2 bases. The CDR3 DNA reads as TGTGCCAGCAGCTTAGGCAATGAAAAACTGTTTTTT. Translated: CASSLGNEKLFF.

In nucleotides, the CDR3 is TGTGCCAGCAGCTTAGGGGCCGGGGGACGCCTAAACCAAGAGACCCAGTACTTC. It translates to CASSLGAGGRLNQETQYF. The rearrangement joins TRBV11-3 to TRBJ2-5; D possibly corresponds to TRBD2 (6 bases). The CDR3 has 18 residues. V was trimmed by 1 base and J by 0 bases, leaving 18 bases between them. Germline V lookup: CDR1 SGHNT, CDR2 YENEEA. Full variable domain (missing parts from reference TRBV11-3 and TRBJ2-5): EAGVVQSPRYKIIEKKQPVAFWCNPISGHNTLYWYLQNLGQGPELLIRYENEEAVDDSQLPKDRFSAERLKGVDSTLKIQPAELGDSAVYLCASSLGAGGRLNQETQYFGPGTRLLVL.

This clone was counted a single time. The chain has TRBV19 and TRBJ2-3; TRBD2 matches 8 bases. The CDR3 has 14 residues. Germline V gene data show CDR1 as LNHDA and CDR2 as SQIVND (reference sequence). Trimming removed 6 bases from V and 4 bases from J; junction bases left unmatched: 6. The DNA for the CDR3 is TGTGCCAGTAGGTCAGCGGGAGCGGCAGATACGCAGTATTTT. As protein: CASRSAGAADTQYF.

The V gene is TRBV9, the J gene TRBJ2-1; the match to TRBD2 covers 16 bases. Unmatched junction bases numbered 4, after V lost 6 bases and J lost 7 bases. Looked up from germline, CDR1 is SGDLS and CDR2 is YYNGEE. The CDR3 is 15 amino acids. CDR3 sequence: CASTQGLAGGNEQFF. Written as DNA, the CDR3 is TGTGCCAGCACCCAGGGACTAGCGGGGGGGAATGAGCAGTTCTTC.

The rearrangement links TRBV9 to TRBJ2-2; D remains ambiguous. Germline V gene sequence: CDR1 SGDLS, CDR2 YYNGEE. This CDR3 is built from 13 residues. V gave up 4 bases and J gave up 5 bases, with 9 bases separating them. The CDR3 is CASSPPRTGELFF. CDR3 sequence (DNA): TGTGCCAGCAGCCCCCCAAGGACCGGGGAGCTGTTTTTT.

The table lists this clone with a count of one. This chain connects TRBV2 to TRBJ2-7, with a weak D call TRBD1 (5 bases). The CDR3 is made up of 13 amino acids. CDR1 is SNHLY and CDR2 is FYNNEI in the germline V gene. CDR3 sequence reads: CASRVDSSYEQYF. For the CDR3, the DNA is TGTGCGAGTCGTGTTGACAGCTCCTACGAGCAGTACTTC.

The chain combines TRBV7-9 with TRBJ1-3, with TRBD1 matching 8 bases. CDR1 is SEHNR and CDR2 is FQNEAQ in the germline V gene (reference sequence). The CDR3 has 17 amino acids. V was clipped by 1 base and J by 0 bases; unmatched bases: 5. The CDR3 DNA reads TGTGCCAGCAGCTTAGGTGGACAGGGCTTCTCTGGAAACACCATATATTTT. It yields the protein CASSLGGQGFSGNTIYF.

The gene calls are TRBV27 and TRBJ2-7; 7 nucleotides line up with TRBD2. Germline V gene data show CDR1 as MNHEY and CDR2 as SMNVEV (reference sequence). The length of the CDR3 is 13 residues. With 10 bases clipped from V and 2 bases from J, the junction kept 8 bases outside the gene matches. The CDR3 here is CATPRGDPYEQYV. The DNA of the CDR3 is TGTGCCACCCCCCGGGGGGATCCCTACGAGCAGTACGTC.

The chain recombines TRBV11-2 with TRBJ2-5, with D perhaps being TRBD1 or TRBD2 (5 bases each). Looked up from germline, CDR1 is SGHAT and CDR2 is FQNNGV. Trimming pared 5 bases from V and 2 bases from J, leaving 12 bases between. CDR3 size: 14 residues. The CDR3 nucleotides are TGTGCCAGCAGCCCGGGACCGGATCAAGAGACCCAGTACTTC. It codes for CASSPGPDQETQYF.